The 10 T cell receptor beta chains in this list originate from one sample, sequenced in a study of blood T cell repertoires in COVID-19. This table comes from immunoSEQ multiplex PCR, and its TCRdb copy is limited to in-frame clones, with some not included. The sample includes roughly 220,000 clones, approximately 86% seen only once; the top ten take 3% to 4%. The sequencing sample was made of PBMCs or T cells enriched from blood (not recorded which). The receptors shown here come from a woman aged 40 to 50 with acute COVID-19.

The table lists this clone with a count of one. The chain carries TRBV13 and TRBJ1-4; 9 bases agree with TRBD1. The CDR3 loop spans 17 amino acids. The germline V gene has CDR1 PRHDT and CDR2 FYEKMQ (reference sequence). The V segment lost 4 bases and the J segment 0 bases; nucleotides outside the gene matches: 6. The DNA for the CDR3 is TGTGCCAGCAGCTCCCCGGGACAGGGAGCAACTAATGAAAAACTGTTTTTT. It codes for CASSSPGQGATNEKLFF.

The chain uses TRBV7-9 and TRBJ2-7; 9 bases are a match to TRBD2. The ends lost 6 bases at V and 2 bases at J; junction bases unmatched: 5. This CDR3 has 14 residues. The germline CDR1 and CDR2 sequences are SEHNR and FQNEAQ (reference sequence). The CDR3 region is CASSLTSGTYEQYF. CDR3 in DNA: TGTGCCAGCAGTCTGACTAGCGGTACCTACGAGCAGTACTTC.

This clone was found a few times. V and J are TRBV2 and TRBJ2-7; 8 bases are a match to TRBD2. V lost 8 bases and J lost 0; bases outside the gene matches: 15. Germline V gives CDR1 SNHLY, CDR2 FYNNEI. This CDR3 is 17 amino acids long. In nucleotides, the CDR3 is TGTGCCAGCCGAGTTGGCCTAGCGGGTTTAAGCTCCTACGAGCAGTACTTC. Its translation is CASRVGLAGLSSYEQYF. Complete variable domain (other parts from reference TRBV2 and TRBJ2-7): EPEVTQTPSHQVTQMGQEVILRCVPISNHLYFYWYRQILGQKVEFLVSFYNNEISEKSEIFDDQFSVERPDGSNFTLKIRSTKLEDSAMYFCASRVGLAGLSSYEQYFGPGTRLTVT.

The V gene is TRBV30, the J gene TRBJ1-2; 7 bases are a match to TRBD1. The V and J ends lost 5 bases and 3 bases, in that order; junction bases with no gene match: 3. Germline V gene lookup returns CDR1 GTSNPN and CDR2 SVGIG (reference sequence). The CDR3 sequence is 12 residues long. CDR3 coding DNA: TGTGCCTGGGGTACAGGGGACTATGGCTACACCTTC. Its protein is CAWGTGDYGYTF.

The J gene is TRBJ2-5, the V gene TRBV18, with 8 bases lining up with TRBD1. Germline CDR1 reads KGHSH; CDR2 reads LQKENI. V was clipped by 5 bases and J by 5 bases; unmatched bases: 10. The CDR3 has 15 amino acids. Here the CDR3 reads CASSSGTGRMETQYF. The CDR3 DNA follows: TGTGCCAGCTCATCCGGGACAGGCAGGATGGAGACCCAGTACTTC.

CDR3 DNA sequence: TGTGCCAGCAGTGATGGGCCGGTCGGTCAGCCCCAGCATTTT. This encodes CASSDGPVGQPQHF. The chain recombines TRBV2 with TRBJ1-5; D remains ambiguous. Trimming took off 3 bases at V and 6 bases at J, with 12 bases between the two ends. Germline CDR1 is SNHLY and CDR2 is FYNNEI. There are 14 residues in the CDR3.

The rearrangement links TRBV27 to TRBJ2-3; 8 bases are shared with TRBD2. CDR3 length equals 20 residues. The V segment lost 6 bases and the J segment 3 bases; nucleotides outside the gene matches: 23. CDR1 MNHEY and CDR2 SMNVEV come from the germline V gene (reference sequence). The CDR3 DNA reads as TGTGCCAGCAGCACCCGGACAGACGGGAGCGGGAGATGGGGAACAGATACGCAGTATTTT. It codes for CASSTRTDGSGRWGTDTQYF.

The chain uses TRBV11-1 and TRBJ1-2; possible D gene TRBD1, 5 bases. Per the germline V gene, CDR1 is SGHAT and CDR2 is FQDESV (reference sequence). The ends were cut back, 4 bases at V and 4 bases at J, with 13 bases in the middle. The CDR3 is 14 amino acids. DNA for the CDR3: TGTGCCAGCAGCTCGGGGGGAAGAAGCTATGGCTACACCTTC. Protein product: CASSSGGRSYGYTF.

This clone showed up just once. The chain joins TRBV10-3 to TRBJ2-5; D is unresolved. Per germline, CDR1 ENHRY and CDR2 SYGVKD. The CDR3 spans 12 residues. Trimming removed 4 bases from V and 2 bases from J, with 5 bases in between. The CDR3 loop is CAISGRQETQYF. The CDR3 DNA reads as TGTGCCATCAGTGGCAGACAAGAGACCCAGTACTTC.

The V call is TRBV15, the J call TRBJ2-3; 8 nucleotides line up with TRBD1. Germline loops: CDR1 LNHNV, CDR2 YYDKDF (reference sequence). CDR3 length: 16 residues. After removal of 1 base from V and 5 bases from J, the junction contained 8 bases not matched to a gene. CDR3 DNA sequence: TGTGCCACCAGCAGAGGCGACAGGGGTGCGGGAGATACGCAGTATTTT. Translated: CATSRGDRGAGDTQYF.